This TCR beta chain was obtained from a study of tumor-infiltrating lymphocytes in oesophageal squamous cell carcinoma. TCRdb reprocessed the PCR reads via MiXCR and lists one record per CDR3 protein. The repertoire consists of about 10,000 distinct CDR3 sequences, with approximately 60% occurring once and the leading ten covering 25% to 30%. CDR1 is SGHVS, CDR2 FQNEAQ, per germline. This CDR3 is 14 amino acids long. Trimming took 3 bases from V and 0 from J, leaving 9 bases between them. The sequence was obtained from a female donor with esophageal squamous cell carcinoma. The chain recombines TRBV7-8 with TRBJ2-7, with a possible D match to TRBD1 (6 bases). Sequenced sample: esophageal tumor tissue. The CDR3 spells CASSFGQLSYEQYF. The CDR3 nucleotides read TGTGCCAGCAGCTTTGGACAGCTCTCCTACGAGCAGTACTTC.